The sample holds one count of the clone carrying this TCR beta chain. These data come from a study of blood T cell repertoires in COVID-19. Study information: Both acute and convalescent COVID-19 samples were obtained from the United States, Italy and Spain. T cells, B-cell-depleted T cells, or PBMCs supplied cDNA or gDNA.

Sequencing used immunoSEQ multiplex PCR; TCRdb keeps in-frame clones, though not all of them. The sample lists 300,000 to 450,000 clones, around 90% seen once, with 0.9% to 1.5% in the top ten. Germline V gene data show CDR1 as LNHDA and CDR2 as SQIVND (reference sequence). This CDR3 spans 11 amino acids. Trimming stripped 4 bases from V and 4 bases from J, with 5 bases between. What was sequenced was PBMCs or T cells enriched from blood (not recorded which). The chain is built from TRBV19 and TRBJ2-7; D remains ambiguous. The sequence was obtained from a woman in her late teens or twenties who had recovered from COVID-19. The CDR3 sequence is CASSSQYEQYF. The CDR3 DNA reads TGTGCCAGTAGTAGTCAGTACGAGCAGTACTTC.